This T cell receptor beta chain emerged from a study of cytomegalovirus exposure and HLA in healthy donors. Trimming stripped 5 bases from V and 5 bases from J, with 14 bases between. The CDR3 extends over 14 amino acids. The germline gives CDR1 MNHNS, CDR2 SASEGT. The data were produced by immunoSEQ multiplex PCR, yet TCRdb's version contains in-frame clones alone and is incomplete. This table has roughly 150,000 clones, around nine tenths appearing once. The chain uses TRBV6-1 and TRBJ2-3; a possible D gene is TRBD1 (7 bases). The sample consisted of PBMCs. This clonotype was obtained from a man aged 18 to 30 in good health and CMV-seropositive. The CDR3 coding sequence is TGTGCCAGCAGTATATCAGGGGGGTTAGATACGCAGTATTTT. The encoded protein is CASSISGGLDTQYF.